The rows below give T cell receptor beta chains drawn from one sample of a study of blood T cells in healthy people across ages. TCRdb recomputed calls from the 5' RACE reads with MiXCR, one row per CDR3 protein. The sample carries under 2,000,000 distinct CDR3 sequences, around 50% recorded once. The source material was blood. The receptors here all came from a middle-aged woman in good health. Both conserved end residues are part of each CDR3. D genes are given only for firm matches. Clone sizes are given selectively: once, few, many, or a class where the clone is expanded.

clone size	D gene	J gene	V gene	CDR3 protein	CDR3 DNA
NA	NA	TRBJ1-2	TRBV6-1	CASSGQGTSRYGYTF	TGTGCCAGCAGTGGACAAGGGACGTCCCGTTATGGCTACACCTTC
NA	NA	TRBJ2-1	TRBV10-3	CAISGDVVPQYNEQFF	TGTGCCATCAGTGGTGATGTAGTCCCGCAGTACAATGAGCAGTTCTTC
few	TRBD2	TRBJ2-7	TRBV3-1	CASSRGTSGVKYEQYF	TGTGCCAGCAGCCGCGGGACTAGCGGGGTGAAATACGAGCAGTACTTC
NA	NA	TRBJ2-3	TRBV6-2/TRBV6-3	CATPGDSGTDTQYF	TGTGCCACCCCCGGTGATAGCGGCACAGATACGCAGTATTTT
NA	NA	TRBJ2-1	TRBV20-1	CSARVIHEQFF	TGCAGTGCTAGAGTGATCCATGAGCAGTTCTTC
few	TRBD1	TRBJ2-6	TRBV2	CASTDRGPGANVLTF	TGTGCCAGCACTGACAGGGGGCCTGGGGCCAACGTCCTGACTTTC
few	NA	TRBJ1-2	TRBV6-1	CASSLAARRDTSYGYTF	TGTGCCAGCAGCCTCGCCGCGCGACGGGATACTTCCTATGGCTACACCTTC
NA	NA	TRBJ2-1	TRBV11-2	CASSLPWTPTVDEQFF	TGTGCCAGCAGCTTACCCTGGACACCGACGGTTGATGAGCAGTTCTTC
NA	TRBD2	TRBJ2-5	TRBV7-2	CASSLAWGTSGGRETQYF	TGTGCCAGCAGCTTAGCCTGGGGGACTAGCGGGGGGCGAGAGACCCAGTACTTC
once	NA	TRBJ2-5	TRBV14	CASSQGSHVQETQYF	TGTGCCAGCAGCCAAGGATCACACGTACAAGAGACCCAGTACTTC
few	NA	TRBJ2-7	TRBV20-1	CSARDTANYEQYF	TGCAGTGCTAGGGACACGGCGAACTACGAGCAGTACTTC
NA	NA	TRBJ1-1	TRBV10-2	CASGWVLNTEAFF	TGCGCCAGCGGGTGGGTTCTGAACACTGAAGCTTTCTTT
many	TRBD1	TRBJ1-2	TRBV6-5	CASSRDRGTNYGYTF	TGTGCCAGCAGTCGCGACAGGGGCACTAACTATGGCTACACCTTC
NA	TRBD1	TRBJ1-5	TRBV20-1	CSARTDRGRNQPQHF	TGCAGTGCTCGGACAGACAGGGGGCGGAATCAGCCCCAGCATTTT
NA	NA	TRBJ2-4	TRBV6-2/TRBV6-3	CASSYPLGRGEGNIQYF	TGTGCCAGCAGTTACCCACTTGGCCGGGGCGAGGGAAACATTCAGTACTTC
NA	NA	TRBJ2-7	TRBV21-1	CASSKYGHEQYF	TGTGCCAGCAGCAAATATGGCCACGAGCAGTACTTC
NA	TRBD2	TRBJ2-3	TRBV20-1	CSAVIAGVDTQYF	TGCAGTGCTGTGATAGCGGGGGTGGATACGCAGTATTTT
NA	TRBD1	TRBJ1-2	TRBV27	CASSMYAQGRRNGYTF	TGTGCCAGCAGTATGTACGCACAGGGGAGGCGTAATGGCTACACCTTC
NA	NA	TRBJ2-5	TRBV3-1	CASSRAGQTQYF	TGTGCCAGCAGCCGGGCGGGGCAGACCCAGTACTTC
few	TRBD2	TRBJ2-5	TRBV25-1	CASSEGVAGGQETQYF	TGTGCCAGCAGTGAAGGGGTAGCGGGGGGACAAGAGACCCAGTACTTC
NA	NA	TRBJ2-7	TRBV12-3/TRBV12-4	CASSFSMTQSSYEQYF	TGTGCCAGCAGTTTCTCGATGACTCAGAGCTCCTACGAGCAGTACTTC
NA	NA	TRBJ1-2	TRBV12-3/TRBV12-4	CASSFGVSSYYGYTF	TGTGCCAGCAGTTTCGGGGTGTCCAGCTACTATGGCTACACCTTC
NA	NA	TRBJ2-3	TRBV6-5	CASRWGAVQYF	TGTGCCAGCAGATGGGGAGCTGTGCAGTATTTT
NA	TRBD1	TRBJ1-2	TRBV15	CATSRGGGQGANYGYTF	TGTGCCACCAGCAGAGGCGGGGGACAGGGTGCTAACTATGGCTACACCTTC
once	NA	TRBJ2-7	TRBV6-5	CASRRGAGDEQYF	TGTGCCAGCAGGCGCGGGGCAGGGGACGAGCAGTACTTC
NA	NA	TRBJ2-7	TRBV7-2	CASSYFRTDSYEQYF	TGTGCCAGCAGCTATTTCAGGACAGACTCCTACGAGCAGTACTTC
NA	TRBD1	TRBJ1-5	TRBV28	CASSPPRGLTGQPQHF	TGTGCCAGTTCGCCCCCCAGGGGGCTGACCGGTCAGCCCCAGCATTTT
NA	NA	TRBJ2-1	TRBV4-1	CASSQAPDRSSYNEQFF	TGCGCCAGCAGCCAAGCTCCGGACAGATCCTCCTACAATGAGCAGTTCTTC
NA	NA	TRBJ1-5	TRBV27	CASRSIYGNQPQHF	TGTGCCAGCAGATCAATCTATGGCAATCAGCCCCAGCATTTT
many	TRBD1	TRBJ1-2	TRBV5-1	CASSLDREYGYTF	TGTGCCAGCAGCTTAGACAGGGAATATGGCTACACCTTC
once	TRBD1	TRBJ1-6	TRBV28	CASRSSFYRTGEVSYNSPLHF	TGTGCCAGCAGGTCCTCGTTTTATAGGACAGGGGAGGTCTCCTATAATTCACCCCTCCACTTT
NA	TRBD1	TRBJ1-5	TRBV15	CATSRDGTANQPQHF	TGTGCCACCAGCAGAGATGGGACAGCAAATCAGCCCCAGCATTTT
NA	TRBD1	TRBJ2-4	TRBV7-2	CASSLAGTGSQNIQYF	TGTGCCAGCAGCTTAGCCGGGACAGGGTCTCAAAACATTCAGTACTTC
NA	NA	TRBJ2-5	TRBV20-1	CSAKEGPATTQETQYF	TGCAGTGCCAAGGAGGGGCCAGCTACTACACAAGAGACCCAGTACTTC
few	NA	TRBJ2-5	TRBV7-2	CASSLGLEWAQETQYF	TGTGCCAGCAGCTTAGGACTAGAGTGGGCCCAAGAGACCCAGTACTTC
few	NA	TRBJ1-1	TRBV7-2	CASSLDQGGGTTGAFF	TGTGCCAGCAGCCTAGATCAGGGCGGGGGGACGACAGGAGCTTTCTTT
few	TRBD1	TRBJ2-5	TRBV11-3	CASSSTKQGRETQYF	TGTGCCAGCAGCTCCACGAAACAGGGGCGAGAGACCCAGTACTTC
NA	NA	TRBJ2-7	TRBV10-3	CAIRDLVGGYEQYF	TGTGCCATCAGAGACCTAGTGGGTGGCTACGAGCAGTACTTC
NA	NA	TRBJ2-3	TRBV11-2	CASSSLGGVQADTQYF	TGTGCCAGCAGCTCCCTCGGAGGGGTCCAAGCAGATACGCAGTATTTT
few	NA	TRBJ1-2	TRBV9	CASSADRVGYGYTF	TGTGCCAGCAGCGCCGATCGGGTCGGCTATGGCTACACCTTC
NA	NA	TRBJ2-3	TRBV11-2	CASSVSDGGDTQYF	TGTGCCAGCAGCGTTTCCGACGGGGGAGATACGCAGTATTTT
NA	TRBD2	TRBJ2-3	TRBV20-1	CSARKTGTSGGWVSDTQYF	TGCAGTGCTAGAAAAACCGGGACTAGCGGGGGCTGGGTGTCAGATACGCAGTATTTT
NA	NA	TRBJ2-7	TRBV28	CASSSRGLDEQYF	TGTGCCAGCAGTTCACGGGGGCTCGACGAGCAGTACTTC
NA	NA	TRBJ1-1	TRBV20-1	CSAWGRVNMNTEAFF	TGCAGTGCTTGGGGAAGGGTAAACATGAACACTGAAGCTTTCTTT
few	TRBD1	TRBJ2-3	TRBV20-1	CSAREKNRGPSTDTQYF	TGCAGTGCTAGAGAGAAAAACAGGGGTCCTAGCACAGATACGCAGTATTTT
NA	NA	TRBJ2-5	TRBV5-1	CASRSEQETQYF	TGCGCCAGCAGGTCTGAACAAGAGACCCAGTACTTC
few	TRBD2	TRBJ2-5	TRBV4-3	CASSLWTSFPRETQYF	TGCGCCAGCAGCCTCTGGACTAGTTTCCCGCGGGAGACCCAGTACTTC
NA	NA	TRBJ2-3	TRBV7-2	CASSSRRDSRTDTQYF	TGTGCCAGCAGCTCTAGACGAGACTCCCGCACAGATACGCAGTATTTT
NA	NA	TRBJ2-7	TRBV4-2	CASSPDALGSYEQYF	TGTGCCAGCAGCCCGGACGCACTCGGCTCCTACGAGCAGTACTTC
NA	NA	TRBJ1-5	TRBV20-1	CSASPGGGRYQPQHF	TGCAGTGCTTCTCCCGGAGGGGGTAGGTATCAGCCCCAGCATTTT
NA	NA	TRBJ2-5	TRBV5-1	CASSSLQPQYF	TGCGCCAGCAGCTCGTTACAGCCCCAGTACTTC
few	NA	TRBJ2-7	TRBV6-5	CASSRMGEQYF	TGTGCCAGCAGCAGGATGGGGGAGCAGTACTTC
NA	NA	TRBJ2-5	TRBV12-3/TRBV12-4	CASSLVVPSAMLETQYF	TGTGCCAGCAGTTTAGTTGTGCCTAGCGCTATGTTAGAGACCCAGTACTTC
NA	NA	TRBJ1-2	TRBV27	CASSLSDRSVGGYTF	TGTGCCAGCAGTTTATCCGACAGGAGTGTTGGTGGCTACACCTTC
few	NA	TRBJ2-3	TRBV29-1	CSVPGTSTDTQYF	TGCAGCGTCCCAGGGACTAGCACAGATACGCAGTATTTT